The present entry profiles one T cell receptor beta chain with its context. The data were taken from a study of blood T cell repertoires in COVID-19. Study-level information: Sites in the United States, Italy and Spain provided acute and convalescent COVID-19 samples. From T cells, B-cell-depleted T cells, or PBMCs came the material, which was cDNA or gDNA.

The authors' processing: Amplification from reference gene primers served as the basis for estimated nucleated cell counts. Assay used: immunoSEQ multiplex PCR; TCRdb lists only in-frame clones, some missing. V, J and clone size were drawn from that table, and D and trimming were deduced from the DNA. The repertoire includes around 180,000 clones, about 85% of them detected once, and under 2.5% sits in the top ten. The V gene lost 2 bases and the J gene lost 4 bases, with 6 bases spanning the gap. The length of the CDR3 is 12 residues. Germline assignment: CDR1 KGHSH and CDR2 LQKENI. The V and J genes are TRBV18 and TRBJ2-7; no clear D gene. Material for sequencing was peripheral blood. This TCR was sampled from an older man with active or convalescent COVID-19. In nucleotides, the CDR3 is TGTGCCAGCTCACCATCAATGTACGAGCAGTACTTC. This codes for CASSPSMYEQYF.